These T cell receptor beta chains were read from a single sample in a study of blood T cell repertoires in COVID-19. Repertoires were generated with immunoSEQ multiplex PCR, while TCRdb's copy carries only in-frame clones and drops some. The data hold 200,000 to 250,000 clones, with under 95% observed a single time. What was sequenced was peripheral blood. These receptors all stem from a young man with acute or convalescent COVID-19. CDR3s include the opening cysteine and the closing phenylalanine or tryptophan. Each record gives: V gene, clone size, D gene, J gene, CDR3 DNA, CDR3 protein. D genes are given only for firm matches. The size field is filled for only some rows; it gives once, few, many or a size class.

>TRBV4-1|-|-|TRBJ1-2
TGCGCCAGCAGACCGGACAGTGAGACCTATGGCTACACCTTC
CASRPDSETYGYTF
>TRBV30|once|-|TRBJ1-5
TGTGCCTGGAAAAAGAGGAGTCAGCCCCAGCATTTT
CAWKKRSQPQHF
>TRBV7-9|-|-|TRBJ2-7
TGTGCCAGCAGCTTATCCGGGGGTTCCTACGAGCAGTACTTC
CASSLSGGSYEQYF
>TRBV7-9|-|TRBD1|TRBJ1-6
TGTGCCAGCAGCTTGTCCACAGGGGCTCAAGTACGTTCACCCCTCCACTTT
CASSLSTGAQVRSPLHF
>TRBV27|-|TRBD2|TRBJ2-2
TGTGCCAGCAGTCCCTGGACTAGCGGTAACACCGGGGAGCTGTTTTTT
CASSPWTSGNTGELFF
>TRBV7-9|-|TRBD1|TRBJ2-4
TGTGCCAGCAGCTTGACAGGGACGCCAATTGAATTC
CASSLTGTPIEF
>TRBV7-8|-|TRBD1|TRBJ2-3
TGTGCCAGCAGTCCCGGGACAGCTACAGATACGCAGTATTTT
CASSPGTATDTQYF
>TRBV29-1|-|-|TRBJ2-1
TGCAGCGTTCACCGACTCGCAACCTACAATGAGCAGTTCTTC
CSVHRLATYNEQFF
>TRBV10-2|-|TRBD2|TRBJ2-1
TGCGCCAGCAGTGAGCTAGCGGCCTACAATGAGCAGTTCTTC
CASSELAAYNEQFF
>TRBV2|-|-|TRBJ1-5
TGTGCCAGCCGGTTCGAGGGTAGCAATCAGCCCCAGCATTTT
CASRFEGSNQPQHF
>TRBV7-6|-|-|TRBJ1-2
TGTGCCAGCAGCTTAAGGGCGTCGCAGGGTGGTAGTTATGGCTACACCTTC
CASSLRASQGGSYGYTF
>TRBV4-2|-|TRBD1|TRBJ1-1
TGTGCCAGCACCAGACAGGGAGTCGATGGGGGTTATGAAGCTTTCTTT
CASTRQGVDGGYEAFF
>TRBV21-1|-|-|TRBJ2-2
TGTGCCAGCAGCAAAGCCAAAAATAGGACAGAGATTCTTCAAGGGGAGCTGTTTTTT
CASSKAKNRTEILQGELFF
>TRBV28|once|-|TRBJ1-5
TGTGCCAGCAGTTTATCCCCAGGGGAGGGTGGCAATCAGCCCCAGCATTTT
CASSLSPGEGGNQPQHF
>TRBV7-8|once|-|TRBJ1-4
TGTGCCAGCAGCTTGGACAGACCGTCAACTAATGAAAAACTGTTTTTT
CASSLDRPSTNEKLFF
>TRBV30|once|-|TRBJ2-1
TGTGCCTGGAGTGTACACGGCGGTGAGCAGTTCTTC
CAWSVHGGEQFF
>TRBV4-1|-|-|TRBJ2-5
TGCGCCAGCGGCTACCCGGGGGAGACCCAGTACTTC
CASGYPGETQYF
>TRBV24-1|-|-|TRBJ1-2
TGTGCCACCAGTGATATAGATGACAGTTCCGGCTACACCTTC
CATSDIDDSSGYTF
>TRBV10-3|-|TRBD2|TRBJ2-3
TGTGCCATCAGCGAACTTAGGACTAGCGGGGGCCGCCGGAGTCTTACAGATACGCAGTATTTT
CAISELRTSGGRRSLTDTQYF
>TRBV5-1|-|TRBD2|TRBJ2-3
TGCGCCAGCAGCTTTACCGGGACTAGCGGTTCATCCACAGATACGCAGTATTTT
CASSFTGTSGSSTDTQYF
>TRBV18|-|-|TRBJ1-6
TGTGCCAGCTCACCTGGAGGGGTTGGTTCACCCCTCCACTTT
CASSPGGVGSPLHF
>TRBV2|-|-|TRBJ2-1
TGTGCCAGCAGTAGAGGGGGGGGCGACAACAATGAGCAGTTCTTC
CASSRGGGDNNEQFF
>TRBV6-5|-|-|TRBJ2-2
TGTGCCAGCAGTTACTCGAGGAGGGCCCTAACCGGGGAGCTGTTTTTT
CASSYSRRALTGELFF
>TRBV30|-|-|TRBJ1-4
TGTGCCTGGAGCCCCGGTCCAACTAATGAAAAACTGTTTTTT
CAWSPGPTNEKLFF
>TRBV10-3|-|-|TRBJ1-3
TGTGCCATCAGTCGCATCTCAGGGACTGGAAACACCATATATTTT
CAISRISGTGNTIYF
>TRBV19|once|TRBD2|TRBJ2-1
TGTGCCAGTACCTCGCGGGGGATCAATGAGCAGTTCTTC
CASTSRGINEQFF
>TRBV4-1|once|TRBD2|TRBJ2-7
TGCGCCAGCAGCCAACGACTAGCGGTATCATCCTACGAGCAGTACTTC
CASSQRLAVSSYEQYF
>TRBV7-9|-|TRBD1|TRBJ1-2
TGTGCCAGCAGCTTAGCCCCGACAGGGCGCGGCTACACCTTC
CASSLAPTGRGYTF
>TRBV5-1|-|-|TRBJ2-6
TGCGCCAGCAGCTTGACAGGGTTGGGTGGGGCCAACGTCCTGACTTTC
CASSLTGLGGANVLTF
>TRBV5-1|-|TRBD1|TRBJ2-3
TGCGCCAGCAGCACAGGGGGCACAGATACGCAGTATTTT
CASSTGGTDTQYF
>TRBV7-3|-|TRBD2|TRBJ2-1
TGTGCCAGCAGCTACACGAGCGGGAGGGACGGGAATGAGCAGTTCTTC
CASSYTSGRDGNEQFF
>TRBV5-4|-|-|TRBJ2-3
TGTGCCAGCAGCTTGGCCAGGGCTACTAGCACAGATACGCAGTATTTT
CASSLARATSTDTQYF
>TRBV15|-|TRBD2|TRBJ2-3
TGTGCCACCAGCAGGGTTCTTGGCGGGGGGGCCCAAGATACGCAGTATTTT
CATSRVLGGGAQDTQYF
>TRBV27|-|-|TRBJ1-3
TGTGCCAGCAGGTCAAACTCTGGAAACACCATATATTTT
CASRSNSGNTIYF
>TRBV2|-|-|TRBJ1-3
TGTGCCAGCAGACAACAGGGATTTGGAAACACCATATATTTT
CASRQQGFGNTIYF
>TRBV10-3|-|-|TRBJ1-1
TGTGCCATCAGTGCCGGACAGATGAACACTGAAGCTTTCTTT
CAISAGQMNTEAFF
>TRBV6-2/TRBV6-3|-|TRBD2|TRBJ2-1
TGTGCCAGCAGTTACTCAGTTAGGCTAGCGGGCAATGAGCAGTTCTTC
CASSYSVRLAGNEQFF
>TRBV12-3/TRBV12-4|-|-|TRBJ2-3
TGTGCCAGCACCGGACTCATCGCCCATACGCAGTATTTT
CASTGLIAHTQYF
>TRBV12-3/TRBV12-4|-|TRBD1|TRBJ2-7
TGTGCCAGCAGGATACAGGGGTCGGGGGAGCAGTACTTC
CASRIQGSGEQYF
>TRBV5-4|-|-|TRBJ1-1
TGTGCCAGCAGCGGGGGCGGGACTGAAGCTTTCTTT
CASSGGGTEAFF
>TRBV7-9|-|-|TRBJ1-1
TGTGCCAGCAGCTTTCTAGGTGGTGAAGCTTTCTTT
CASSFLGGEAFF
>TRBV4-1|-|-|TRBJ1-2
TGCGCCAGCAGCCACAGAACCTGGAGGCAGGGGCCGAACTATGGCTACACCTTC
CASSHRTWRQGPNYGYTF
>TRBV9|-|TRBD2|TRBJ2-5
TGTGCCAGCAGCGGCGGACTAGCGGGAGGGGAGACCCAGTACTTC
CASSGGLAGGETQYF
>TRBV5-4|-|-|TRBJ1-5
TGTGCCAGCAGCGCGGGGACCCACCCGAATCAGCCCCAGCATTTT
CASSAGTHPNQPQHF
>TRBV19|-|TRBD1|TRBJ1-6
TGTGCCAGCGACCCCAGGGGGGATAATTCACCCCTCCACTTT
CASDPRGDNSPLHF
>TRBV28|-|-|TRBJ1-6
TGTGCCAGCACCCTCGTTCCCTATAATTCACCCCTCCACTTT
CASTLVPYNSPLHF
>TRBV28|few|-|TRBJ1-6
TGTGCCAGCAGTTTTTGGAGGACAGTGAATTCACCCCTCCACTTT
CASSFWRTVNSPLHF
>TRBV14|-|TRBD2|TRBJ2-1
TGTGCCAGCAGCTTTACTAGCGGGAGTCGTAGTGAGCAGTTCTTC
CASSFTSGSRSEQFF
>TRBV9|-|-|TRBJ2-3
TGTGCCAGCAGCGCACAGGGCGCGCCAAATACGCAGTATTTT
CASSAQGAPNTQYF
>TRBV4-1|-|-|TRBJ2-1
TGCGCCAGCAGCCACCCCCGGGATAGCTCCTACAATGAGCAGTTCTTC
CASSHPRDSSYNEQFF
>TRBV4-2|-|TRBD2|TRBJ2-7
TGTGCCAGCAGCCTTTATTCTAGCGGGGGGGCCGATTCCGAGCAGTACTTC
CASSLYSSGGADSEQYF
>TRBV11-2|-|-|TRBJ2-7
TGTGCCAGCAGCTTAAGGGGGGGGTCCTACGAGCAGTACTTC
CASSLRGGSYEQYF
>TRBV24-1|-|-|TRBJ1-5
TGTGCCACCAGTGACTTTAGACAGCTAAATCAGCCCCAGCATTTT
CATSDFRQLNQPQHF
>TRBV28|-|-|TRBJ1-5
TGTGCCAGCAAGGGAGGTGGGCCCCAGCATTTT
CASKGGGPQHF
>TRBV11-2|-|-|TRBJ2-3
TGTGCCAGCAGCTTAGGTGGGAGCCAGTATTTT
CASSLGGSQYF
>TRBV28|-|-|TRBJ1-4
TGTGCCAGCCAGACAGGTGAAATTAATGAAAAACTGTTTTTT
CASQTGEINEKLFF
>TRBV27|-|-|TRBJ1-2
TGTGCCAGCAAACCAAATGGGGCCAGGGGTTTATTTGGCTACACCTTC
CASKPNGARGLFGYTF
>TRBV7-2|-|TRBD2|TRBJ2-1
TGTGCCAGCAGCTTAGGGGGTAGCGGGAGGGGCGAGCAGTTCTTC
CASSLGGSGRGEQFF
>TRBV28|few|TRBD2|TRBJ2-1
TGTGCCAGCAGGATTAGCGGGGGGCCGGGGGATGAGCAGTTCTTC
CASRISGGPGDEQFF
>TRBV11-3|-|TRBD1|TRBJ2-6
TGTGCCAGCAGCTTGAGACAGGGGACTGGGGCCAACGTCCTGACTTTC
CASSLRQGTGANVLTF